This TCR beta chain originates from a study of early T cells in non-severe SARS-CoV-2 infection. Study details: Sequencing of unsorted whole blood was done on bulk RNA, leaving chains unpaired.

About this clonotype itself: Its specificity is unknown.

Unique molecular identifier tags were affixed to discrete cDNA molecules. Each CDR3 protein is one row after TCRdb ran MiXCR on the 5' RACE reads. The sample includes about 25,000 distinct CDR3 sequences, about 5.5% of them seen just once. Whole-study findings and limits: Anti-spike CD8 responses were favored in VDJdb matching, and private and CD4 specificities were missed.

Germline CDR1 reads MDHEN; CDR2 reads SYDVKM. CDR3 length equals 15 residues. With V trimmed by 7 bases and J by 5 bases, 12 bases remained unmatched. The source is an adult who was a healthcare worker with PCR-confirmed SARS-CoV-2 infection or an uninfected control (not recorded which). Sequences were obtained from whole blood. V and J are TRBV28 and TRBJ1-2; 8 positions match TRBD1. This CDR3 is CASTSGTGFRYGYTF. CDR3 DNA sequence: TGTGCCAGCACCAGCGGGACAGGCTTCCGATATGGCTACACCTTC.